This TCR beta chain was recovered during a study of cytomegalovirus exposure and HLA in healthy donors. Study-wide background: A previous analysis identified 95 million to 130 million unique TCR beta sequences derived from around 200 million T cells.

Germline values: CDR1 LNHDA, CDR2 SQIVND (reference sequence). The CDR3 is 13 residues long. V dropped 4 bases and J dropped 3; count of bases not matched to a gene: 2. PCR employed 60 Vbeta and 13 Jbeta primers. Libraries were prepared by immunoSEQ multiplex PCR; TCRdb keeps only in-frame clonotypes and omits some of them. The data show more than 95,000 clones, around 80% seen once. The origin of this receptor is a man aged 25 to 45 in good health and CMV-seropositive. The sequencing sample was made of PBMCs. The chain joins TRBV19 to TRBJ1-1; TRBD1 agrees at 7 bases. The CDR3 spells CASSTGTDTEAFF. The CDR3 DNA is TGTGCCAGTAGTACTGGGACAGACACTGAAGCTTTCTTT.